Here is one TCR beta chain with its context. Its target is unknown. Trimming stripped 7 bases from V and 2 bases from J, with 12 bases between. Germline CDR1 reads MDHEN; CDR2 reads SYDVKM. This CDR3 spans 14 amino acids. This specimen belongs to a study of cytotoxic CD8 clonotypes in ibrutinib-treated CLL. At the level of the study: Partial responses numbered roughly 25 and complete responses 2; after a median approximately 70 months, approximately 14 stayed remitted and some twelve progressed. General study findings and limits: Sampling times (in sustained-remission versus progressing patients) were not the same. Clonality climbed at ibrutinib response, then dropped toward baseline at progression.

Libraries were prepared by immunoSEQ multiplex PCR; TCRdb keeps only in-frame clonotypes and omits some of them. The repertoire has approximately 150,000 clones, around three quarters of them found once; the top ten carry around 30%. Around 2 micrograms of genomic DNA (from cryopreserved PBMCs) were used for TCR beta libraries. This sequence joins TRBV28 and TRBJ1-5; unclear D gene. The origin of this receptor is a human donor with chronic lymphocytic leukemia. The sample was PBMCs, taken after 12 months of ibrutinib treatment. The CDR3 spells CASTEGGRNQPQHF. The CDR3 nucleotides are TGTGCCAGCACCGAGGGTGGGCGCAATCAGCCCCAGCATTTT.